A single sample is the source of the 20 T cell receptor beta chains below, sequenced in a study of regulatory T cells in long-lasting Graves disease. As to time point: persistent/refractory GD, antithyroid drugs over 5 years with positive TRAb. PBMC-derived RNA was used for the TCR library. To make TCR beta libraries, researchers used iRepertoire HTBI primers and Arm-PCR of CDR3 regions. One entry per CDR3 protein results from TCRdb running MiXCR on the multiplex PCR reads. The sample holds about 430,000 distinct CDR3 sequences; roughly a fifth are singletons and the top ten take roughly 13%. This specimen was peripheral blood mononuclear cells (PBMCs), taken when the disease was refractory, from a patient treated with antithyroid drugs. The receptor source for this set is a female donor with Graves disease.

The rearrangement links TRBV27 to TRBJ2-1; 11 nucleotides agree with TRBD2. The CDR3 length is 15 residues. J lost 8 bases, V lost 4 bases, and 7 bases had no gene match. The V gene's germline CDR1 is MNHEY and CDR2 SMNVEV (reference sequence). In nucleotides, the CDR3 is TGTGCCAGCAGTTCTCTAGCGGGAGGATTATATGAGCAGTTCTTC. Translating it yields CASSSLAGGLYEQFF.

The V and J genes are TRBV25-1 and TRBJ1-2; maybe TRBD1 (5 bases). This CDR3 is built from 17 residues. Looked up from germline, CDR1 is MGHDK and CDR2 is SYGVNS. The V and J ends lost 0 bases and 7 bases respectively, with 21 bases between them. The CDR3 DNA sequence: TGTGCCAGCAGTGAATACTTCGAGTCAGGGCGATCCGGTGGCTACACCTTC. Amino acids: CASSEYFESGRSGGYTF.

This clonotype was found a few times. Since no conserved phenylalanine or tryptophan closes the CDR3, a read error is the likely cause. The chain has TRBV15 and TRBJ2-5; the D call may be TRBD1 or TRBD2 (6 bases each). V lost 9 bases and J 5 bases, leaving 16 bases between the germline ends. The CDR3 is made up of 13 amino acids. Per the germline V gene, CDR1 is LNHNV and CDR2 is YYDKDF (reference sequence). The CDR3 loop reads CATRMGGFETQYL. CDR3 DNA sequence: TGTGCCACAAGAATGGGGGGCTTCGAGACCCAGTACCTC.

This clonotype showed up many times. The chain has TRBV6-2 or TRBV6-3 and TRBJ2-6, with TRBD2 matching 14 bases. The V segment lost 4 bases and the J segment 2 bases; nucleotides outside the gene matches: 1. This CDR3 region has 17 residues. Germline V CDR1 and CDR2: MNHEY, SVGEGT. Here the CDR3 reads CASSLGLAGAGANVLTF. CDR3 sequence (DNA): TGTGCCAGCAGTTTGGGACTAGCGGGAGCTGGGGCCAACGTCCTGACTTTC.

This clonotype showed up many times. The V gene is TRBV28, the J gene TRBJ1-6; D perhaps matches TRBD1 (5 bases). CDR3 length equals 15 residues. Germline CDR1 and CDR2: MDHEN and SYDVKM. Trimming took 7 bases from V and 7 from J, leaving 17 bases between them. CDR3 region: CASIASAGTNSPLHF. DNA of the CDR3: TGTGCCAGCATTGCCTCGGCAGGGACGAATTCACCCCTCCACTTT.

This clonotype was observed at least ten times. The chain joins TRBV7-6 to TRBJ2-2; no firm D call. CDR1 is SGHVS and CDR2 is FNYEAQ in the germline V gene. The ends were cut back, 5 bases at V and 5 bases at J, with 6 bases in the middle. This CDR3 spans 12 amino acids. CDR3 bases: TGTGCCAGCAGCCGAGCTACCGGGGAGCTGTTTTTT. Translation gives CASSRATGELFF.

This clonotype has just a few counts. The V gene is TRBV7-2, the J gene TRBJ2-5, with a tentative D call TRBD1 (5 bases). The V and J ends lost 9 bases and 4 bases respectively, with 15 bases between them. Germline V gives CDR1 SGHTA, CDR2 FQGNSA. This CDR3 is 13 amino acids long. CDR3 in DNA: TGTGCCAGTGGCTACAAGGGGCCAGAGACCCAGTACTTC. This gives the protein CASGYKGPETQYF.

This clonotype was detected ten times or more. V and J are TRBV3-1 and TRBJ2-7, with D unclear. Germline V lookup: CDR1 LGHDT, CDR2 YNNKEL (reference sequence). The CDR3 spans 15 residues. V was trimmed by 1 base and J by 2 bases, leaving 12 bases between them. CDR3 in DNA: TGTGCCAGCAGCCAAGGAATCCAGCCGACCTACGAGCAGTACTTC. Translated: CASSQGIQPTYEQYF.

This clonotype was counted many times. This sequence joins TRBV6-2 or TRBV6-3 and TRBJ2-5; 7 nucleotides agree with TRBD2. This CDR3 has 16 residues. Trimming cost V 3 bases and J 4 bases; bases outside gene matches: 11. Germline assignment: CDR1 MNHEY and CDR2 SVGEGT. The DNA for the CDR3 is TGTGCCAGCAGTTATTACCGATCGGCTAGCGGAGAGACCCAGTACTTC. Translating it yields CASSYYRSASGETQYF.

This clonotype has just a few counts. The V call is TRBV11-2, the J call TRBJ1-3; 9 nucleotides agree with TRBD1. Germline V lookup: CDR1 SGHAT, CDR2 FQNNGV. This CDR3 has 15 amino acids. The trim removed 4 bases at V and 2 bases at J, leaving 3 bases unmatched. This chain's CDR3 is CASSSTGGTGNTIYF. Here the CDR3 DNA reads TGTGCCAGCAGCTCCACAGGGGGCACTGGAAACACCATATATTTT.

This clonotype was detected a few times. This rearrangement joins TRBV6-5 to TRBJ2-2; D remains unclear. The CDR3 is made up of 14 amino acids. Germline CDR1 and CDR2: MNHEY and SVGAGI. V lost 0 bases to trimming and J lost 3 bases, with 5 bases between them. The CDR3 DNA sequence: TGTGCCAGCAGTTACTCCTTGGACACCGGGGAGCTGTTTTTT. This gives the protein CASSYSLDTGELFF.

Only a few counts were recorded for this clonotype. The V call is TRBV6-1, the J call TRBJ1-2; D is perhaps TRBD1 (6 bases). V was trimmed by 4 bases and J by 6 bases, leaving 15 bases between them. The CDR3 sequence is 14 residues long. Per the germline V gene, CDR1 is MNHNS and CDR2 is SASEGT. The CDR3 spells CASSVGPGDHGYTF. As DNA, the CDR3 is TGTGCCAGCAGTGTAGGACCAGGGGATCATGGCTACACCTTC.

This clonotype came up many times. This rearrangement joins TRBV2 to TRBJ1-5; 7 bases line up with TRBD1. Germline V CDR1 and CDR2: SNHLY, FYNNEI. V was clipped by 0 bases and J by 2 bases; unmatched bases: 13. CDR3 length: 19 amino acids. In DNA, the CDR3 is TGTGCCAGCAGTGAAGCGGGAACAGGGGTGGAGACCGGCAATCAGCCCCAGCATTTT. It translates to CASSEAGTGVETGNQPQHF.

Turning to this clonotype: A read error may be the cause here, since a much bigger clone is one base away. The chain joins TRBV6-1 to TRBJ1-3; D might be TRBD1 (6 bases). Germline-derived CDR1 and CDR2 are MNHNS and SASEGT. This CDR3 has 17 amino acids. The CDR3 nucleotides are TGTGCCAGCAGTGAAGCTTTTCGGGGCCAGGGGCGAAACACCGTATATTTT. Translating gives CASSEAFRGQGRNTVYF.

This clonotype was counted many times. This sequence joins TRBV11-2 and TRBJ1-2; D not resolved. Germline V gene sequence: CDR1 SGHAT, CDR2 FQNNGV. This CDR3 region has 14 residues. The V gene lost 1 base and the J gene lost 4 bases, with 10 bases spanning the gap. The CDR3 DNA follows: TGTGCCAGCAGCTTAGCACAGTCCGGCTATGGCTACACCTTC. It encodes CASSLAQSGYGYTF.

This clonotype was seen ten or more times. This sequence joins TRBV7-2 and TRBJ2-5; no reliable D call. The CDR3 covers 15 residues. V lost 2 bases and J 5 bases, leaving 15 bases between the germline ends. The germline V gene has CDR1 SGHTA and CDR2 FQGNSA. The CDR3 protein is CASSLSISHGETQYF. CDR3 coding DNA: TGTGCCAGCAGCTTAAGTATCAGCCATGGGGAGACCCAGTACTTC.

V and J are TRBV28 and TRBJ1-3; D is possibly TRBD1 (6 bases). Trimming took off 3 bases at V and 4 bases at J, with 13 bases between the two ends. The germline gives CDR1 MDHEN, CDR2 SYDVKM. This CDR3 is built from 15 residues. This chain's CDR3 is CASSLYRVAGNTIYF. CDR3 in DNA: TGTGCCAGCAGTTTGTACAGGGTAGCCGGAAACACCATATATTTT.

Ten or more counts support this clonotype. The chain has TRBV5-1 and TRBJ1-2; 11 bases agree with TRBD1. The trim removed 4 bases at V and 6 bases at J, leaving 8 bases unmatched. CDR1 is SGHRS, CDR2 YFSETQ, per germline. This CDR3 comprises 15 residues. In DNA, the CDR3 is TGCGCCAGCAGCACGGACAGGGGGCTATCGGATGGCTACACCTTC. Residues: CASSTDRGLSDGYTF. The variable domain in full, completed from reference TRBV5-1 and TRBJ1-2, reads KAGVTQTPRYLIKTRGQQVTLSCSPISGHRSVSWYQQTPGQGLQFLFEYFSETQRNKGNFPGRFSGRQFSNSRSEMNVSTLELGDSALYLCASSTDRGLSDGYTFGSGTRLTVV.

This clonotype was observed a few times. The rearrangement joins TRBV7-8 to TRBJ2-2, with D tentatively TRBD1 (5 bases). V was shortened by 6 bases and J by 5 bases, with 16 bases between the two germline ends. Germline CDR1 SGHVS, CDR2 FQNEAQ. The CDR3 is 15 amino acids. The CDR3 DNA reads TGTGCCAGCAGTAGACGCAGGGATCCAACCGGGGAGCTGTTTTTT. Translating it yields CASSRRRDPTGELFF.

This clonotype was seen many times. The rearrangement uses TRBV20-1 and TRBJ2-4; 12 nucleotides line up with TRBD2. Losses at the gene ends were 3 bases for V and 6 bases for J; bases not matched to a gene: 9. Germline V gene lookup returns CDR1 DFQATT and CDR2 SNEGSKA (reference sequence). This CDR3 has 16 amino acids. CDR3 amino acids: CSARLAGGGVLNIQYF. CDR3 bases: TGCAGTGCTAGGCTAGCGGGAGGGGGCGTTTTAAACATTCAGTACTTC.